A single sample is the source of the 20 T cell receptor beta chains below, sequenced in a study of OX40 agonist ivuxolimab in advanced cancers. TCRdb keeps only in-frame clones here, not all; method: immunoSEQ multiplex PCR. The sample yields tens of thousands of clones, more than 70% seen once. The sequencing here drew on CD4+ or CD8+ T cells sorted from blood, taken in a trial of the OX40 agonist ivuxolimab. All receptors come from an adult with an advanced solid tumor such as melanoma, head and neck, liver or kidney cancer.

The chain carries TRBV5-4 and TRBJ2-1, with 10 bases lining up with TRBD2. There are 14 residues in the CDR3. Germline-derived CDR1 and CDR2 are SGHNT and YYREEE (reference sequence). Trimming cost V 1 base and J 8 bases; bases outside gene matches: 3. CDR3: CASSLRTSGYEQFF. CDR3 DNA: TGTGCCAGCAGCTTGCGGACTAGCGGTTATGAGCAGTTCTTC.

The gene calls are TRBV12-5 and TRBJ1-6; D is perhaps TRBD1 (5 bases). The germline V gene encodes CDR1 LGHNT and CDR2 FRNRAP. The CDR3 sequence is 15 residues long. The V gene lost 3 bases and the J gene lost 7 bases, with 13 bases spanning the gap. This CDR3 reads CASGLLGRQNSPLHF. The CDR3 coding sequence is TGTGCTAGTGGTTTATTGGGACGGCAAAATTCACCCCTCCACTTT. Full variable domain (rest looked up from reference TRBV12-5 and TRBJ1-6): DARVTQTPRHKVTEMGQEVTMRCQPILGHNTVFWYRQTMMQGLELLAYFRNRAPLDDSGMPKDRFSAEMPDATLATLKIQPSEPRDSAVYFCASGLLGRQNSPLHFGNGTRLTVT.

The gene calls are TRBV6-5 and TRBJ2-7, with 8 bases that match TRBD1. The germline CDR1 and CDR2 sequences are MNHEY and SVGAGI. V gave up 6 bases and J gave up 0 bases; unmatched junction bases: 7. The CDR3 is 15 amino acids. The CDR3 DNA is TGTGCCAGCAGACCGACAGGGGAAGCCTCCTACGAGCAGTACTTC. Amino acid sequence: CASRPTGEASYEQYF.

The rearrangement joins TRBV27 to TRBJ2-1; 9 nucleotides align to TRBD2. The germline V gene has CDR1 MNHEY and CDR2 SMNVEV (reference sequence). V lost 4 bases, J lost 2 bases, and 6 bases stayed unmatched. This CDR3 comprises 16 residues. DNA of the CDR3: TGTGCCAGCAGTTCCCGACTAGCGGCCACCTACAATGAGCAGTTCTTC. It encodes CASSSRLAATYNEQFF.

The CDR3 region has the DNA TGTGCCAGCGGACAGGGCGGAGGGGCCTCTGGAAACACCATATATTTT. It specifies CASGQGGGASGNTIYF. The chain is built from TRBV7-9 and TRBJ1-3, with 8 bases identical to TRBD1. There are 16 residues in the CDR3. J was trimmed by 0 bases and V by 8 bases; bases with no gene match: 9. Per germline, CDR1 SEHNR and CDR2 FQNEAQ (reference sequence).

V gene TRBV6-5 combines with J gene TRBJ2-7, with a tentative D call TRBD2 (5 bases). This CDR3 region has 12 residues. V lost 1 base, J lost 6 bases, and 7 bases lay in between. CDR1 is MNHEY and CDR2 is SVGAGI in the germline V gene. CDR3 DNA sequence: TGTGCCAGCAGTTACTTAGAGGGCGAGCAGTACTTC. It is translated as CASSYLEGEQYF.

The count of this clone is one. The genes are TRBV11-2 and TRBJ2-1; the D gene is possibly TRBD1 (5 bases). V lost 2 bases, J lost 4 bases, and 12 bases lay in between. CDR1 SGHAT and CDR2 FQNNGV come from the germline V gene. The CDR3 is 15 residues long. CDR3 nucleotide sequence: TGTGCCAGCAGCTTATTAGTGGGGCGGTACAATGAGCAGTTCTTC. It encodes CASSLLVGRYNEQFF.

The chain couples TRBV28 to TRBJ1-4, with D tentatively TRBD1 (6 bases). Germline V gene lookup returns CDR1 MDHEN and CDR2 SYDVKM. CDR3 size: 15 residues. Trimming shortened V by 8 bases and J by 6 bases, and 19 bases separated the two germline ends. CDR3 region: CASAFWEGGDEKLFF. The CDR3 region has the DNA TGTGCCAGCGCCTTTTGGGAGGGGGGGGATGAAAAACTGTTTTTT.

The chain couples TRBV19 to TRBJ2-5; D remains unclear. There are 12 residues in the CDR3. CDR1 is LNHDA and CDR2 is SQIVND in the germline V gene (reference sequence). V lost 4 bases and J lost 4, with 7 bases in between. The CDR3 loop reads CASSTFGETQYF. The CDR3 nucleotides are TGTGCCAGTAGTACATTTGGAGAGACCCAGTACTTC. Drawing the rest from reference TRBV19 and TRBJ2-5, the complete variable domain is DGGITQSPKYLFRKEGQNVTLSCEQNLNHDAMYWYRQDPGQGLRLIYYSQIVNDFQKGDIAEGYSVSREKKESFPLTVTSAQKNPTAFYLCASSTFGETQYFGPGTRLLVL.

V usage is TRBV27 and J usage is TRBJ2-7, with D maybe TRBD1 (6 bases). Germline loops: CDR1 MNHEY, CDR2 SMNVEV (reference sequence). CDR3 length equals 15 residues. The ends were cut back, 5 bases at V and 3 bases at J, with 17 bases in the middle. The CDR3 DNA reads TGTGCCAGCAGTCGATCAGGGGATGGGGGCTACGAGCAGTACTTC. This sequence encodes CASSRSGDGGYEQYF.

V usage is TRBV7-2 and J usage is TRBJ1-3; TRBD1 might be the D (6 bases). The V gene lost 5 bases and the J gene lost 3 bases, with 14 bases spanning the gap. The CDR3 loop spans 15 amino acids. Germline CDR1 reads SGHTA; CDR2 reads FQGNSA. CDR3 in amino acids: CASSAPGGLGNTIYF. In DNA, the CDR3 is TGTGCCAGCAGCGCCCCCGGGGGCCTTGGAAACACCATATATTTT.

The J gene is TRBJ1-4, the V gene TRBV5-1; the match to TRBD1 covers 9 bases. Losses at the gene ends were 4 bases for V and 8 bases for J; bases not matched to a gene: 6. This CDR3 is built from 14 residues. Germline CDR1 is SGHRS and CDR2 is YFSETQ. The DNA of the CDR3 is TGCGCCAGCAGCCAGGGACAGGGAAGCGAAAAACTGTTTTTT. Encoded protein: CASSQGQGSEKLFF.

The chain has TRBV5-1 and TRBJ2-2, with 7 nucleotides matching TRBD1. The CDR3 contains 14 residues. Looked up from germline, CDR1 is SGHRS and CDR2 is YFSETQ. Losses at the gene ends were 4 bases for V and 4 bases for J; bases not matched to a gene: 4. The CDR3 coding sequence is TGCGCCAGCAGCCGTGGGACAGTCACCGGGGAGCTGTTTTTT. It is translated as CASSRGTVTGELFF.

This clone was observed a few times. J is TRBJ2-3 and V is TRBV5-1; possibly TRBD2 for D (5 bases). This CDR3 has 14 residues. Trimming took off 0 bases at V and 7 bases at J, with 12 bases between the two ends. CDR1 is SGHRS and CDR2 is YFSETQ in the germline V gene. The CDR3 DNA follows: TGCGCCAGCAGCTTGGTCGGGGTTGGGAATACGCAGTATTTT. Amino acid sequence: CASSLVGVGNTQYF.

The V and J genes are TRBV5-6 and TRBJ2-5; 8 bases fit TRBD1. Looked up from germline, CDR1 is SGHDT and CDR2 is YYEEEE. V lost 1 base and J lost 5; bases outside the gene matches: 1. The CDR3 is 13 amino acids. The CDR3 reads CASSLNRGETQYF. The DNA for the CDR3 is TGTGCCAGCAGCTTGAACAGGGGGGAGACCCAGTACTTC.

The chain is built from TRBV7-9 and TRBJ2-2; 8 positions agree with TRBD1. CDR1 is SEHNR, CDR2 FQNEAQ, per germline (reference sequence). The V segment lost 10 bases and the J segment 8 bases; nucleotides outside the gene matches: 15. This CDR3 is built from 15 residues. This chain's CDR3 is CATPLRGLGRGELFF. The CDR3 DNA reads TGTGCCACCCCACTCAGGGGGCTGGGAAGAGGGGAGCTGTTTTTT.

This clone was seen more than once but under ten times. The V and J genes are TRBV7-9 and TRBJ2-7, with D perhaps TRBD2 (6 bases). V was cut by 11 bases and J by 2 bases, with 19 bases left in between. CDR3 length: 14 residues. Germline values: CDR1 SEHNR, CDR2 FQNEAQ (reference sequence). CDR3 loop: CAVGSGRRAYEQYF. The CDR3 region has the DNA TGTGCCGTTGGGAGTGGGAGGCGGGCCTACGAGCAGTACTTC.

This sequence joins TRBV4-1 and TRBJ1-5, with 7 nucleotides matching TRBD1. Germline V gene lookup returns CDR1 MGHRA and CDR2 YSYEKL. CDR3 size: 15 residues. V shed 4 bases, J shed 4 bases, and the junction held 7 bases outside the gene matches. The CDR3 bases are TGCGCCAGCAGCCCTAGAGGGGGCGAAAATCAGCCCCAGCATTTT. Translating gives CASSPRGGENQPQHF.

The chain joins TRBV28 to TRBJ1-1; TRBD1 aligns across 8 bases. CDR3 length: 15 residues. The V gene end was trimmed by 7 bases and the J gene end by 8 bases; junction bases not matched to a gene: 15. Germline CDR1 reads MDHEN; CDR2 reads SYDVKM. The CDR3, as DNA: TGTGCCAGCACCATAGGGTCGGCAGGGGGCAAGGAAGCTTTCTTT. This gives the protein CASTIGSAGGKEAFF.

The chain recombines TRBV4-1 with TRBJ1-2; D perhaps matches TRBD1 (5 bases). CDR3 size: 15 residues. The germline V gene has CDR1 MGHRA and CDR2 YSYEKL. Trimming pared 0 bases from V and 5 bases from J, leaving 13 bases between. CDR3 sequence (DNA): TGCGCCAGCAGCCAAGAAGGAGGGGTACTATATGGCTACACCTTC. Protein: CASSQEGGVLYGYTF.